This entry describes one T cell receptor (beta chain). Its antigen target is currently unknown. No qualities accompany the bases; no much larger clone lies one base away. There are 14 amino acids in the CDR3, from cysteine to phenylalanine inclusive. Here the CDR3 DNA is all that survives: 42 bases in frame from base 1. The germline V gene sets CDR1 to MDHEN and CDR2 to SYDVKM. Trimming takes 5 bases from V and 8 bases from J, and the germline ends sit 13 bases apart. This sample was taken from a study of blood T cell repertoires in COVID-19 (dated by TCRdb to the early 2020s). For context, the study as a whole: Collaborator samples came from the United States, Italy and Spain and covered acute and convalescent phases of COVID-19. The prospective study material was composed of cDNA or gDNA derived from T cells, B-cell-depleted T cells, or PBMCs. The dataset comprised deeply sampled blood TCRbeta repertoires from subjects exposed to, actively infected with, or recovered from COVID-19. The repertoires were released in a freely available public database intended as a resource for research on the immune response to SARS-CoV-2. The samples were drawn from two sources: the first 160 participants of the ongoing ImmuneRACE study, and fewer than 1,500 subjects contributed by 6 global collaborators. Nearly every sample came with metadata listing a de-identified subject ID, COVID-19 status, age in years and sex. Where HLA class I and class II types were available, the types were taken from metadata supplied by the sample provider, not from assay-based typing. What the authors observed across the whole study: How much clinical and demographic metadata was included differed by source and by participant, and the metadata was provided uncurated.

Another Seattle source contributed samples from volunteer blood donors who had recovered from COVID-19. The collaborating institutions used their own protocols to collect whole blood in K2EDTA tubes. For TCRbeta analysis, collaborator samples were shipped as frozen whole blood, as isolated PBMCs, or as DNA extracted from either sample type. TCRbeta CDR3 regions were amplified from genomic DNA by means of the immunoSEQ Assay, a bias-controlled multiplex PCR. Processing in the source paper ran as follows. The number of nucleated cells in each sample was estimated from the amplification of reference gene primers within the assay. Sequence reads were collapsed and filtered to measure the absolute abundance of every unique TCRbeta CDR3 rearrangement. For each sample, productive Simpson clonality was calculated as the square root of Simpson's diversity index across productive rearrangements. In its TCRdb copy, this immuneACCESS table keeps in-frame sequences only and misses some clones. Where compared with another copy, unresolved V genes explain less than half of these, and the others have no known cause. That table is the source of V, J and clone size, and D and trimming were worked out from the DNA. This sample holds under 300,000 clones; around 82% were observed only once. Around 10% of the sample belongs to the ten largest clones.

The sequence is built from TRBV28 and TRBJ1-6, with a weak D call of TRBD1 (5 bases match). The specimen was peripheral blood. The receptor was derived from a woman between 50 and 59 years old who had recovered from COVID-19. CDR3 protein: CASSDQGFDSPLHF. DNA sequence: TGTGCCAGCAGTGATCAGGGATTCGATTCACCCCTCCACTTT. Reference TRBV28 and TRBJ1-6 genes cover what lies past the CDR3, so the full variable domain is DVKVTQSSRYLVKRTGEKVFLECVQDMDHENMFWYRQDPGLGLRLIYFSYDVKMKEKGDIPEGYSVSREKKERFSLILESASTNQTSMYLCASSDQGFDSPLHFGNGTRLTVT.